This T cell receptor beta chain was recorded in a study of early T cells in non-severe SARS-CoV-2 infection (dated by TCRdb to about 2021). In the study overall: Bulk RNA from unsorted whole blood was used for TCR sequencing, so alpha and beta chains could not be paired. What the work shows at the level of the full study, not this receptor alone: Matching against VDJdb was skewed toward anti-spike CD8 responses, likely underestimated virus-specific expansions, and missed private and CD4 specificities.

Libraries came from 5' RACE. Sequencing used a NextSeq 500. The TCR library protocol attached unique molecular identifiers to individual cDNA molecules to correct for sequencing error and PCR bias. Sequencing covered both TCR alpha and beta chains, and within each sample the abundances of alpha and beta sequences were tightly co-correlated. In the paper's pipeline: Decombinator V4 was used to annotate the V gene, J gene and CDR3 of the TCR sequences. TCRs were defined as expanded if a significant change between any two time points was detected under a Poisson model with p below 0.0001. Abundances of TCRs were expressed as counts per million after normalisation to the total number of TCRs sequenced in each sample. TRAV1-2 paired with TRAJ12, TRAJ20 or TRAJ33 defined MAIT TCRs, while TRAV10 paired with TRAJ18 defined iNKT TCRs. VDJdb, accessed 1 November 2021, was searched for CMV, EBV and SARS-CoV-2 annotated TCRs, with TCRs annotated for multiple antigens excluded. The public reads were quality trimmed at Q25 with fastp and then assembled into clones with MiXCR by TCRdb, keeping productive beta chains. Each CDR3 protein gets just one entry, which takes the most common genes and DNA from the rows behind it. TCRdb, rather than the study authors, made the V and J calls. The sample profile shows 25,000 to 35,000 distinct CDR3 sequences; about 6% of them were found once. The leading ten clones occupy approximately 5.7% of the sample.

Set within a cohort of healthcare workers in London, UK, this nested case-control study involved weekly PCR testing of nasopharyngeal swabs along with blood sampling. Healthcare workers were recruited between 23 and 31 March 2020, during the week of the UK lockdown, and were followed weekly for up to roughly 16 weeks. As concerns this clonotype: Its antigen is currently not known. The input lacks base qualities; no much larger clone sits a single base away.

CDR1 and CDR2 are read off the germline V gene (reference sequence) as SGHKS and YYEKEE. There are 14 amino acids in the CDR3, from cysteine to phenylalanine inclusive. The sequence is cut down to CDR3 DNA, 42 bases in frame from base 1. V drops 3 bases and J drops 2 bases, leaving 12 bases in between. This receptor was taken from an adult who was a healthcare worker with PCR-confirmed SARS-CoV-2 infection or an uninfected control (not recorded which). The receptor chain draws on TRBV5-5 and TRBJ2-7; the D gene is possibly TRBD2, with 6 bases matching. Source material: whole blood. Read as DNA, the sequence is TGTGCCAGCAGCTGGGACTGGGCTACCTACGAGCAGTACTTC. The translation is CASSWDWATYEQYF. When the CDR3 is completed using the reference TRBV5-5 and TRBJ2-7 genes on either side, the full variable domain is DAGVTQSPTHLIKTRGQQVTLRCSPISGHKSVSWYQQVLGQGPQFIFQYYEKEERGRGNFPDRFSARQFPNYSSELNVNALLLGDSALYLCASSWDWATYEQYFGPGTRLTVT.